A single sample is the source of the 10 T cell receptor beta chains below, sequenced in a study of spatial heterogeneity in lung cancer. Specified time point: sample taken at primary tumor resection. Without sorting, whole RNA was sequenced from tumor, nontumor lung or frozen PBMC. Using its own MiXCR run on the 5' RACE reads, TCRdb lists one record per CDR3 protein. The repertoire holds about 15,000 distinct CDR3 sequences, with approximately 10% as singletons. Sample: PBMCs, taken at surgery. The source of these receptors is a female donor with early-stage non-small cell lung cancer.

This clonotype was observed many times. The chain is built from TRBV4-2 and TRBJ2-7; TRBD2 agrees at 14 bases. The V gene's germline CDR1 is LGHNA and CDR2 YNFKEQ. V was clipped by 4 bases and J by 4 bases; unmatched bases: 9. This CDR3 comprises 17 residues. Here the CDR3 DNA reads TGTGCCAGCAGCCGAACCACCGGGACTAGCGGGGGATACGAGCAGTACTTC. It translates to CASSRTTGTSGGYEQYF.

This clonotype is medium-sized. The chain is built from TRBV20-1 and TRBJ2-1; 12 bases match TRBD2. Germline V gene sequence: CDR1 DFQATT, CDR2 SNEGSKA (reference sequence). Trimming removed 6 bases from V and 7 bases from J; junction bases left unmatched: 7. The CDR3 consists of 14 residues. Here the CDR3 reads CSARTGTSGNEQFF. DNA for the CDR3: TGCAGTGCCCGGACCGGGACTAGCGGGAATGAGCAGTTCTTC.

The sample holds many counts of this clonotype. The chain employs TRBV30 and TRBJ2-3; 8 nucleotides match TRBD2. Trimming cost V 4 bases and J 1 base; bases outside gene matches: 4. There are 14 residues in the CDR3. Germline V lookup: CDR1 GTSNPN, CDR2 SVGIG (reference sequence). CDR3 coding DNA: TGTGCCTGGAATCCGGGACTAGGCACAGATACGCAGTATTTT. This sequence encodes CAWNPGLGTDTQYF.

The chain uses TRBV30 and TRBJ2-1; a weak D match, TRBD2 (6 bases). V was trimmed by 0 bases and J by 8 bases, leaving 17 bases between them. This CDR3 contains 15 residues. Germline CDR1 is GTSNPN and CDR2 is SVGIG (reference sequence). DNA for the CDR3: TGTGCCTGGAGTGTACTGGGGGGTAGTGGGTATGAGCAGTTCTTC. Translation: CAWSVLGGSGYEQFF.

At least ten counts were recorded for this clonotype. The J gene is TRBJ2-5, the V gene TRBV7-7, with 7 positions matching TRBD2. This CDR3 is 13 amino acids long. Looked up from germline, CDR1 is SSHAT and CDR2 is FNYEAQ (reference sequence). The CDR3 DNA sequence: TGTGCTAGCGGGCCGTATCGCGGAACGGCCCAGTACTTC. It specifies CASGPYRGTAQYF.

This clonotype is termed medium-sized. The chain has TRBV10-1 and TRBJ2-7, with D uncertain. The CDR3 covers 15 residues. CDR1 is WNHNN and CDR2 is SYGVQD in the germline V gene (reference sequence). V lost 2 bases and J lost 0, with 11 bases in between. The CDR3 here is CASSETPSNSYEQYF. The CDR3 DNA follows: TGCGCCAGCAGTGAGACACCCAGTAACTCCTACGAGCAGTACTTC.

This clonotype occurred many times. The J gene is TRBJ1-5, the V gene TRBV19; 9 positions match TRBD1. The CDR3 loop spans 15 amino acids. Trimming cost V 4 bases and J 4 bases; bases outside gene matches: 5. From germline, CDR1 is LNHDA and CDR2 SQIVND (reference sequence). CDR3 residues: CASSTPGTGNQPQHF. CDR3 sequence (DNA): TGTGCCAGTAGTACTCCCGGGACAGGGAATCAGCCCCAGCATTTT.

This clonotype has ten or more counts. V is TRBV12-3 or TRBV12-4 and J is TRBJ2-1, with D possibly TRBD1 on 6 matching bases. The CDR3 sequence is 16 residues long. Trimming pared 7 bases from V and 0 bases from J, leaving 16 bases between. In nucleotides, the CDR3 is TGTGCCAGCAAGGTTGGTACAGGGAGCTCCTACAATGAGCAGTTCTTC. Residues: CASKVGTGSSYNEQFF.

In its sample, this clonotype was seen many times. The chain combines TRBV6-6 with TRBJ2-5; D gene ambiguous. The germline V gene has CDR1 MNHNY and CDR2 SVGAGI (reference sequence). V was trimmed by 7 bases and J by 4 bases, leaving 13 bases between them. The CDR3 runs 13 residues. The CDR3 spells CASTYGRGETQYF. The CDR3 nucleotides are TGTGCCAGCACCTACGGACGAGGAGAGACCCAGTACTTC.

This clonotype was detected many times. The chain joins TRBV28 to TRBJ2-1; the match to TRBD2 covers 8 bases. CDR3 length: 16 residues. CDR1 is MDHEN, CDR2 SYDVKM, per germline. Trimming cost V 6 bases and J 0 bases; bases outside gene matches: 7. This CDR3 reads CASSPGGGGSYNEQFF. CDR3 in DNA: TGTGCCAGCAGCCCCGGGGGGGGAGGCTCCTACAATGAGCAGTTCTTC.